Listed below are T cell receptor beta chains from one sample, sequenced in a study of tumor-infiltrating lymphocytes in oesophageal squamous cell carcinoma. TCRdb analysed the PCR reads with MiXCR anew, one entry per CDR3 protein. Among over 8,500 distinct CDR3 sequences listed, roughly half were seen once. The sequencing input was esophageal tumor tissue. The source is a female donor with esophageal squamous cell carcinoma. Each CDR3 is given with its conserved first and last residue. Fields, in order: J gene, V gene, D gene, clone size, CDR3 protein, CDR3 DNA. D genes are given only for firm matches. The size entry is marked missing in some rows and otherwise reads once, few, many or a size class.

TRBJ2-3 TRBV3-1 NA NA CASSQPSTDTQYF TGTGCCAGCAGCCAACCCAGCACAGATACGCAGTATTTT
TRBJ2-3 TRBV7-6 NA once CASSPDLPHTDTQYF TGTGCCAGCAGCCCGGACCTACCCCACACAGATACGCAGTATTTT
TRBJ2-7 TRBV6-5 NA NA CASRTPLGDYEQYF TGTGCCAGCAGGACCCCTCTCGGGGACTACGAGCAGTACTTC
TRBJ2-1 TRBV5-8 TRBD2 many CASSLGRERQFF TGTGCCAGCAGCTTGGGGCGGGAGCGGCAGTTCTTC
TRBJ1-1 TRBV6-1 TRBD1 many CASSEQGATLRRNTEAFF TGTGCCAGCAGTGAACAGGGGGCGACGTTACGAAGGAACACTGAAGCTTTCTTT
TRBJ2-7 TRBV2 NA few CASSERRQQYF TGTGCCAGCAGTGAACGTCGGCAACAGTACTTC
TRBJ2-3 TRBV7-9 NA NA CASSLGIGTDTQYF TGTGCCAGCAGCTTAGGCATAGGCACAGATACGCAGTATTTT
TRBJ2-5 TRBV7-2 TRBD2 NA CASRPAGVGEQYF TGTGCCAGCAGACCAGCGGGAGTAGGGGAGCAGTACTTC
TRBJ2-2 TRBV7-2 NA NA CASSYNGGGEELFF TGTGCCAGCAGCTATAACGGGGGTGGAGAGGAGCTGTTTTTT
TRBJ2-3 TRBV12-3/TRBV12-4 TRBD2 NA CASRKKREWLDTQYF TGTGCCAGCAGAAAAAAGCGGGAGTGGTTGGATACGCAGTATTTT
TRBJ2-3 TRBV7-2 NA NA CASSRGASTDTQYF TGTGCCAGTTCCCGCGGGGCTAGCACAGATACGCAGTATTTT
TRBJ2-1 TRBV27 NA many CASSPKGGYNEQFF TGTGCCAGCAGTCCAAAGGGGGGGTACAATGAGCAGTTCTTC
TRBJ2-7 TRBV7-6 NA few CASSPDTISYEQYF TGTGCCAGCAGCCCGGACACTATCTCCTACGAGCAGTACTTC
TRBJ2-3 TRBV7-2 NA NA CASSLAQRNLAGATDTQYF TGTGCCAGCAGCTTAGCACAAAGGAACTTGGCAGGGGCAACAGATACGCAGTATTTT
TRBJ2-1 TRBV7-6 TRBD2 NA CASSSGLAGGPFDEQFF TGTGCCAGCAGCTCCGGACTAGCGGGAGGCCCTTTCGATGAGCAGTTCTTC
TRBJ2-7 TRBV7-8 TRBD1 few CASSPRQGPSYEQYF TGTGCCAGCAGCCCAAGACAGGGTCCCTCCTACGAGCAGTACTTC
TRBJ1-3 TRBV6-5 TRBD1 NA CASSTGQTGNTIYF TGTGCCAGCAGTACGGGACAGACTGGAAACACCATATATTTT
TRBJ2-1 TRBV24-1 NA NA CATSDLGSSNEQFF TGTGCCACCAGTGATTTAGGAAGTAGTAATGAGCAGTTCTTC
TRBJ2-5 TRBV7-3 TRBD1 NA CASSRGQGKTQYF TGTGCCAGCAGCCGAGGACAGGGAAAGACCCAGTACTTC
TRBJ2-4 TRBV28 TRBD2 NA CASSPSGRGSYNEQYF TGTGCCAGCAGCCCTAGCGGGAGAGGCTCCTACAATGAGCAGTACTTT
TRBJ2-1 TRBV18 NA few CASSPPGASYNEQFF TGTGCCAGCTCACCTCCGGGGGCCTCCTACAATGAGCAGTTCTTC
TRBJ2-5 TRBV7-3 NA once CASSLTSASSQETQYF TGTGCCAGCAGCTTAACGTCGGCTAGCAGTCAAGAGACCCAGTACTTC
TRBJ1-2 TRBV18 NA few CASSPRPISGDYTF TGTGCCAGCTCACCACGGCCGATTAGTGGAGACTACACCTTC
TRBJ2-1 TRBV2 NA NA CASSVGSYNEQFF TGTGCCAGCAGTGTAGGCTCCTACAATGAGCAGTTCTTC
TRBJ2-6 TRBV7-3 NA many CASSLSWTF TGTGCCAGCAGCTTATCCTGGACTTTC
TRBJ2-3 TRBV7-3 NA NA CASSLTGKDTGELYF TGTGCCAGCAGCTTAACAGGGAAGGATACCGGGGAGCTGTATTTT
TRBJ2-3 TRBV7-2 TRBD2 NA CASSLDSLAGKSTDTQYF TGTGCCAGCAGCTTGGACAGTCTAGCGGGTAAAAGCACAGATACGCAGTATTTT
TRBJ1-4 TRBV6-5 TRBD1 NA CASSWTGTNEKLFF TGTGCCAGCAGTTGGACAGGGACTAATGAAAAACTGTTTTTT
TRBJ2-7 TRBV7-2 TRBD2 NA CASSLRTSGIYEQYF TGTGCCAGCAGCTTAAGGACTAGCGGGATTTACGAGCAGTACTTC
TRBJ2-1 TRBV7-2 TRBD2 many CASSTRTSGYNEQFF TGTGCCAGCAGCACCCGGACTAGCGGGTACAATGAGCAGTTCTTC
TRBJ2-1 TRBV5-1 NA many CASSKDRRGDEQFF TGCGCCAGCAGCAAAGATAGGAGGGGCGATGAGCAGTTCTTC
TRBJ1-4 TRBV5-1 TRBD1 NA CASSRGTGGGSGEKLFF TGCGCCAGCAGCCGGGGGACAGGGGGGGGCTCTGGTGAAAAACTGTTTTTT
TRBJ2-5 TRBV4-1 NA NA CASSHRGGPLGNEQYF TGCGCCAGCAGCCACCGAGGAGGGCCGCTGGGGAATGAGCAGTACTTC
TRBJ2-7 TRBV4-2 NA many CASSQVHDGSTYEQYF TGTGCCAGCAGCCAAGTACACGACGGATCGACCTACGAGCAGTACTTC
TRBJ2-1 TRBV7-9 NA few CASSLAGKVNEQFF TGTGCCAGCAGCTTAGCGGGAAAGGTCAATGAGCAGTTCTTC
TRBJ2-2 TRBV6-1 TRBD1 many CASSPTDRTWANTGELFF TGTGCCAGCAGTCCGACGGACAGGACCTGGGCGAACACCGGGGAGCTGTTTTTT
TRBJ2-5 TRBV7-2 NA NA CASSRRLSQETQYF TGTGCCAGCAGCCGTAGACTCTCTCAAGAGACCCAGTACTTC
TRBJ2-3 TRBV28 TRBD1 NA CASSLWGTGQYF TGTGCCAGCAGTTTGTGGGGGACAGGGCAGTATTTT
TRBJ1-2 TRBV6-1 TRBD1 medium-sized CASSYGSGRGHHGYTF TGTGCCAGCAGTTATGGGTCGGGTAGGGGGCATCATGGCTACACCTTC
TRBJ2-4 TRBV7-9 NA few CASRAPGPNREQYF TGTGCCAGCAGGGCGCCAGGGCCCAATAGGGAGCAGTACTTC
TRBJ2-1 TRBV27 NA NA CASSFSPINEQFF TGTGCCAGCAGTTTCTCTCCTATAAATGAGCAGTTCTTC
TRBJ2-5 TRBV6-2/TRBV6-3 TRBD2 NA CASSEPRTSGSWGGETQYF TGTGCCAGCAGTGAACCACGGACTAGCGGATCTTGGGGCGGGGAGACCCAGTACTTC
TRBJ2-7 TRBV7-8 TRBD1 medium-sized CASSPQGAWQYF TGTGCCAGCAGCCCACAGGGGGCTTGGCAGTACTTC
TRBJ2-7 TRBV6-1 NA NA CASSEQENSYEQYF TGTGCCAGCAGTGAGCAGGAAAACTCCTACGAGCAGTACTTC
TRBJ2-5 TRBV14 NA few CASSHRGTHVRETQYF TGTGCCAGCAGCCACCGCGGGACCCATGTTCGGGAGACCCAGTACTTC
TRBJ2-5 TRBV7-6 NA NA CASSLRAEETQYF TGTGCCAGCAGCTTACGGGCTGAAGAGACCCAGTACTTC
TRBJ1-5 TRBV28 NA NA CASSDMDQPQHF TGTGCCAGCAGTGATATGGATCAGCCCCAGCATTTT
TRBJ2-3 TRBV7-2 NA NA CASSLRARGTQYF TGTGCCAGCAGCTTAAGGGCCCGGGGTACGCAGTATTTT
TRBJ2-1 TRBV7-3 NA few CASSLTGPAEQFF TGTGCCAGCAGCTTAACGGGGCCTGCTGAGCAGTTCTTC